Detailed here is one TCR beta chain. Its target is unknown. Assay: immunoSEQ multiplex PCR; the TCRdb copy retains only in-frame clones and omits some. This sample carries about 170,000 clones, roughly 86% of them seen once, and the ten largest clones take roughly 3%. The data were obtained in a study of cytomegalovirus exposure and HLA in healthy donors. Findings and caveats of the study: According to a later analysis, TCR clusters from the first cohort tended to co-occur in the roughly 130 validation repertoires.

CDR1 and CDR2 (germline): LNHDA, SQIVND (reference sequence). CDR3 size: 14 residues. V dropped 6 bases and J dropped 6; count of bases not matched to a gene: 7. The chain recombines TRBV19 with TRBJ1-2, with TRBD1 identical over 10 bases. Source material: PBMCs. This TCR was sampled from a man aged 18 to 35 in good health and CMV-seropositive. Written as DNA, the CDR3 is TGTGCCAGTAGGGCTCGACAGGGGGCGGATGGCTACACCTTC. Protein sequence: CASRARQGADGYTF. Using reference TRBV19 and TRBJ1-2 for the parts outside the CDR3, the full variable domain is DGGITQSPKYLFRKEGQNVTLSCEQNLNHDAMYWYRQDPGQGLRLIYYSQIVNDFQKGDIAEGYSVSREKKESFPLTVTSAQKNPTAFYLCASRARQGADGYTFGSGTRLTVV.